This T cell receptor (beta chain) was documented in a study of blood T cells in healthy people across ages. In the study overall: Capturing about one barcoded beta molecule per two T cells was achieved by template switching.

On this clonotype: Its antigen remains unknown.

Individuals who donated were healthy Caucasians from Russia aged about 6 to 100. PCR was performed a second time for 7 to 11 cycles using a sample-barcoded 5' primer and a J-beta primer mix. TCRdb independently ran MiXCR on the 5' RACE reads; one entry per CDR3 protein. This table holds some 1.7 million distinct CDR3 sequences, 28% found once. Study-wide points: Long-lived and aged donors differed, with more naive CD4+ cells and higher diversity in the long-lived.

The germline V gene has CDR1 SQVTM and CDR2 ANQGSEA. This CDR3 is 13 amino acids long. V shed 6 bases and J 1 base; nucleotides not matched to a gene: 5. This TCR derives from a woman in her twenties or thirties in good health. The sample comprised blood. This chain uses TRBV29-1 with TRBJ1-1; 7 bases match TRBD1. DNA for the CDR3: TGCAGCGTAGGGACAGCTTGGAACACTGAAGCTTTCTTT. It codes for CSVGTAWNTEAFF.